Shown below are 10 T cell receptor beta chains from a single sample sequenced in a study of tumor and adjacent non-tumor tissue in lung cancer. The library came from three nested PCR rounds adapted from ARM-PCR protocols. MiXCR, applied by TCRdb to the multiplex PCR reads, yields one record per CDR3 protein. In the table there are roughly 66,000 distinct CDR3 sequences, around 73% of which are singletons. This sample's RNA came from whole unsorted tissue. Specimen: lung tumor tissue. These receptors were taken from a man in his 60s with non-small cell lung cancer.

A remark on this clonotype: The conserved final phenylalanine or tryptophan is absent from the CDR3, which likely points to a read error. The chain combines TRBV11-1 with TRBJ2-2; unclear D gene. This CDR3 is built from 13 residues. Germline lookup yields CDR1 SGHAT and CDR2 FQDESV (reference sequence). The CDR3 protein is CASNLIGTGELFY. Here the CDR3 DNA reads TGTGCCAGCAACTTAATAGGCACCGGGGAGCTGTTTTAT.

This clonotype was seen only once. This may stem from a read error, because a much larger clone lies one nucleotide away. This chain connects TRBV10-2 to TRBJ2-7, with D unclear. The CDR3 runs to 13 residues. Germline V gene lookup returns CDR1 WSHSY and CDR2 SAAADI. The CDR3 loop reads CANSGIRSYEQYF. As DNA, the CDR3 is TGCGCCAACAGTGGTATAAGGAGCTACGAGCAGTACTTC.

Turning to this clonotype: The conserved phenylalanine or tryptophan normally closing the CDR3 is absent here, so this likely arose from a read error. The chain couples TRBV20-1 to TRBJ1-5, with a tentative D call TRBD1 (5 bases). This CDR3 has 15 residues. CDR1 is DFQATT and CDR2 is SNEGSKA in the germline V gene (reference sequence). The CDR3 nucleotides are TGCAGTGATCGGCCCCAGGGTTCGAGCAATCAGTCCCAGCATTCT. Translation: CSDRPQGSSNQSQHS.

Of note for this clonotype: Sequence at one end of the junction differs from germline and may be a read error. The chain joins TRBV20-1 to TRBJ1-3; 8 bases fit TRBD1. Germline V gives CDR1 DFQATT, CDR2 SNEGSKA (reference sequence). The CDR3 has 17 amino acids. The DNA of the CDR3 is TGCAGTGCTAGAGATTGGGGACAGGAGACCTCTGGAAACACAATATATTTT. This codes for CSARDWGQETSGNTIYF.

For this clonotype: This is likely a read error, given that the CDR3 carries no conserved phenylalanine or tryptophan at its end. This chain joins TRBV29-1 and TRBJ2-1, with unresolved D. CDR3 length: 14 residues. Germline values: CDR1 SQVTM, CDR2 ANQGSEA. V lost 1 base, J lost 4 bases, and 11 bases lay in between. The CDR3 region is CSVEGEQEYNEQFL. CDR3 nucleotide sequence: TGCAGCGTTGAAGGCGAGCAGGAGTACAATGAGCAGTTCCTC.

The rearrangement uses TRBV29-1 and TRBJ1-1; 7 nucleotides align to TRBD1. The germline V gene has CDR1 SQVTM and CDR2 ANQGSEA. V trimming: 6 bases; J trimming: 6 bases; junction bases outside the gene matches: 10. The CDR3 has 13 amino acids. CDR3: CSVSAGGGSEAFF. For the CDR3, the DNA is TGCAGCGTCTCGGCAGGGGGGGGCTCTGAAGCTTTCTTT. The full variable domain, with the rest looked up from reference TRBV29-1 and TRBJ1-1, is SAVISQKPSRDICQRGTSLTIQCQVDSQVTMMFWYRQQPGQSLTLIATANQGSEATYESGFVIDKFPISRPNLTFSTLTVSNMSPEDSSIYLCSVSAGGGSEAFFGQGTRLTVV.

In its sample, this clonotype was seen once. At one end the junction does not follow the germline gene, possibly because of a read error. This chain joins TRBV20-1 and TRBJ2-7, with no clear D. The germline V gene has CDR1 DFQATT and CDR2 SNEGSKA (reference sequence). This CDR3 region has 15 residues. The CDR3 spells CSARVASGLMDEQYF. The CDR3 DNA follows: TGTAGTGCTAGAGTGGCTAGTGGGCTAATGGACGAGCAGTACTTC.

As for this clonotype: The junction departs from germline at one end; a sequencing error may be responsible. The chain couples TRBV5-1 to TRBJ2-4, with 8 positions matching TRBD2. Germline loops: CDR1 SGHRS, CDR2 YFSETQ. The CDR3 covers 15 residues. CDR3 sequence (DNA): TGCGCCAGCAGCCCGGGGGGGCTAGCCCAAAACATTCAGTACTTC. This codes for CASSPGGLAQNIQYF.

This clonotype has more than one count but fewer than ten. This sequence may be a read error, since a much larger clone differs from it by one base. V gene TRBV5-4 combines with J gene TRBJ2-2; no definite D call. CDR1 is SGHNT and CDR2 is YYREEE in the germline V gene (reference sequence). V was pared by 3 bases and J by 0 bases, with 12 bases between. This CDR3 contains 16 residues. CDR3 nucleotide sequence: TGTGCCAGCAGCTCCTATAAGGTTTCGAACACCGGGGAGCTGTTTTTT. Translation gives CASSSYKVSNTGELFF.

As to this clonotype: Since no conserved phenylalanine or tryptophan closes the CDR3, a read error is the likely cause. V and J are TRBV20-1 and TRBJ2-7, with D perhaps given as TRBD1 or TRBD2 (6 bases each). Looked up from germline, CDR1 is DFQATT and CDR2 is SNEGSKA (reference sequence). V was clipped by 1 base and J by 2 bases, with 12 bases between them. The CDR3 loop spans 14 amino acids. CDR3: CSARGRGLPYEQYI. CDR3 in DNA: TGCAGTGCTAGAGGCAGGGGACTCCCCTACGAGCAGTACATC.